Each of the 20 T cell receptor beta chains below was sequenced from the same sample in a study of shared clonotypes between healthy human individuals. The method was immunoSEQ multiplex PCR; TCRdb's version includes in-frame clones alone and lacks a portion of them. The table records approximately 320,000 clones, around 67% of them present only once. Sequencing was performed on memory CD4+ T cells sorted from blood. Subset meaning: CD45RA-negative fraction. The receptors derive from a man younger than 40 in good health.

The chain recombines TRBV5-1 with TRBJ2-5, with D possibly matching TRBD1 (6 bases). V was clipped by 4 bases and J by 1 base, with 8 bases between them. Germline-derived CDR1 and CDR2 are SGHRS and YFSETQ. This CDR3 contains 13 residues. CDR3: CASSVQGQETQYF. CDR3 bases: TGCGCCAGCAGCGTACAGGGCCAAGAGACCCAGTACTTC. The full variable domain, completed using reference TRBV5-1 and TRBJ2-5, is KAGVTQTPRYLIKTRGQQVTLSCSPISGHRSVSWYQQTPGQGLQFLFEYFSETQRNKGNFPGRFSGRQFSNSRSEMNVSTLELGDSALYLCASSVQGQETQYFGPGTRLLVL.

The V gene is TRBV7-2, the J gene TRBJ2-2; D is perhaps TRBD2 (5 bases). Germline CDR1 reads SGHTA; CDR2 reads FQGNSA. With 5 bases removed from V and 8 bases from J, the gap between germline ends came to 15 bases. The CDR3 covers 14 residues. Written as DNA, the CDR3 is TGTGCCAGCAGCCCCGAAGGAGGATTGGGGGAGCTGTTTTTT. Its protein is CASSPEGGLGELFF.

This clone was seen a single time. The chain joins TRBV25-1 to TRBJ1-1; 9 positions agree with TRBD1. From germline, CDR1 is MGHDK and CDR2 SYGVNS. This CDR3 region has 14 residues. V lost 6 bases and J lost 4; bases outside the gene matches: 6. CDR3 protein: CASSQQGAPTEAFF. CDR3 coding DNA: TGTGCCAGCAGCCAACAGGGGGCGCCCACTGAAGCTTTCTTT.

The V call is TRBV5-1, the J call TRBJ2-2; TRBD2 is a possible D gene (5 bases). This CDR3 contains 15 residues. Germline-derived CDR1 and CDR2 are SGHRS and YFSETQ. Trimming took 7 bases from V and 0 from J, leaving 13 bases between them. CDR3 coding DNA: TGCGCCAGCTCCGGGGTCGGGGCGAACACCGGGGAGCTGTTTTTT. It yields the protein CASSGVGANTGELFF.

This clone is a singleton in its sample. Other DNA sequences from this sample encode an identical CDR3 as well. V is TRBV28 and J is TRBJ2-3; D gene ambiguous. V lost 4 bases and J 4 bases, leaving 3 bases between the germline ends. Germline V lookup: CDR1 MDHEN, CDR2 SYDVKM. The CDR3 consists of 11 residues. The CDR3 sequence is CASSSPDTQYF. CDR3 in DNA: TGTGCCAGCAGTTCACCAGATACGCAGTATTTT.

This clone occurred a few times. This chain connects TRBV7-8 to TRBJ1-2; D is undetermined. CDR1 SGHVS and CDR2 FQNEAQ come from the germline V gene. V was shortened by 1 base and J by 8 bases, with 14 bases between the two germline ends. This CDR3 is 14 amino acids long. This chain's CDR3 is CASSLGEGGSGYTF. CDR3 in DNA: TGTGCCAGCAGCTTAGGGGAGGGCGGATCCGGCTACACCTTC.

The chain links TRBV11-2 to TRBJ2-1; tentatively, D is TRBD2 (6 bases). The CDR3 is 17 residues long. The germline V gene has CDR1 SGHAT and CDR2 FQNNGV. Trimming removed 5 bases at V and 1 base at J, with 18 bases between. CDR3 protein: CASSRGTQPASYNEQFF. CDR3 coding DNA: TGTGCCAGCAGCCGGGGGACGCAGCCCGCTTCCTACAATGAGCAGTTCTTC.

V and J are TRBV7-2 and TRBJ2-7, with 8 bases lining up with TRBD1. Losses at the gene ends were 8 bases for V and 6 bases for J; bases not matched to a gene: 9. The CDR3 is 13 amino acids. The germline gives CDR1 SGHTA, CDR2 FQGNSA. CDR3: CASLDRGTSEQYF. Here the CDR3 DNA reads TGTGCCAGCCTAGACAGGGGAACTAGCGAGCAGTACTTC.

This clone was seen more than once but under ten times. This rearrangement joins TRBV28 to TRBJ1-5; D remains unclear. With 2 bases removed from V and 5 bases from J, the gap between germline ends came to 13 bases. The CDR3 sequence is 15 residues long. Germline CDR1 is MDHEN and CDR2 is SYDVKM. The CDR3 nucleotides are TGTGCCAGCAGTTTAATCAGGCGGGATGATCAGCCCCAGCATTTT. Translation gives CASSLIRRDDQPQHF. The full variable domain, in which reference TRBV28 and TRBJ1-5 provide the parts outside the CDR3, is DVKVTQSSRYLVKRTGEKVFLECVQDMDHENMFWYRQDPGLGLRLIYFSYDVKMKEKGDIPEGYSVSREKKERFSLILESASTNQTSMYLCASSLIRRDDQPQHFGDGTRLSIL.

The J gene is TRBJ1-3, the V gene TRBV7-9; the D is unclear. The CDR3 has 15 amino acids. The germline CDR1 and CDR2 sequences are SEHNR and FQNEAQ (reference sequence). V lost 0 bases and J 3 bases, leaving 9 bases between the germline ends. The CDR3 loop is CASSLAGSGGNTIYF. DNA of the CDR3: TGTGCCAGCAGCTTAGCAGGGTCTGGTGGAAACACCATATATTTT. The whole variable domain, filled in from reference TRBV7-9 and TRBJ1-3, reads DTGVSQNPRHKITKRGQNVTFRCDPISEHNRLYWYRQTLGQGPEFLTYFQNEAQLEKSRLLSDRFSAERPKGSFSTLEIQRTEQGDSAMYLCASSLAGSGGNTIYFGEGSWLTVV.

The CDR3 region has the DNA TGCGCCAGCAAGAAGGAGCTGCACGAGCAGTACTTC. Translating gives CASKKELHEQYF. The chain has TRBV10-2 and TRBJ2-7, with no clear D. CDR3 length: 12 amino acids. Germline V gives CDR1 WSHSY, CDR2 SAAADI. The V end lost 7 bases, the J end lost 5 bases, and 12 bases lay between the germline ends.

The V and J genes are TRBV5-5 and TRBJ2-3, with 10 bases aligning to TRBD2. V was clipped by 0 bases and J by 0 bases; unmatched bases: 7. CDR1 is SGHKS, CDR2 YYEKEE, per germline (reference sequence). CDR3 size: 18 residues. The CDR3, as DNA: TGTGCCAGCAGCTTGGTTGGACTAGCGGCTTTTAGCACAGATACGCAGTATTTT. It encodes CASSLVGLAAFSTDTQYF.

As for this clone: The sample has other DNA sequences that encode this CDR3 too. The J gene is TRBJ2-4, the V gene TRBV9; a weak D match, TRBD1 (5 bases). This CDR3 has 14 amino acids. Deletions cut 4 bases from V and 2 bases from J, with 10 bases between. Germline CDR1 reads SGDLS; CDR2 reads YYNGEE. The CDR3 loop reads CASSPPGTKNIQYF. CDR3 nucleotides: TGTGCCAGCAGCCCCCCAGGGACCAAAAACATTCAGTACTTC.

The J gene is TRBJ2-2, the V gene TRBV10-2, with 7 nucleotides matching TRBD1. Trimming took 3 bases from V and 6 from J; bases not matched to a gene: 13. CDR3 length: 17 residues. CDR1 is WSHSY and CDR2 is SAAADI in the germline V gene. The CDR3 spells CASSEPRGRGKSGELFF. CDR3 nucleotide sequence: TGCGCCAGCAGTGAACCCCGAGGCAGGGGGAAGTCCGGGGAGCTGTTTTTT.

This chain links TRBV7-9 with TRBJ2-7; D is ambiguous. This CDR3 has 13 amino acids. CDR1 and CDR2 (germline): SEHNR, FQNEAQ (reference sequence). V gave up 2 bases and J gave up 3 bases, with 8 bases separating them. The CDR3 is CASSLPNYYEQYF. CDR3 nucleotides: TGTGCCAGCAGCTTACCTAACTACTACGAGCAGTACTTC.

This clone was observed a few times. The chain has TRBV7-2 and TRBJ2-1; 8 bases map to TRBD1. Germline CDR1 is SGHTA and CDR2 is FQGNSA. The length of the CDR3 is 14 residues. The ends lost 7 bases at V and 5 bases at J; junction bases unmatched: 7. CDR3 sequence: CASTSGQGDNEQFF. CDR3 bases: TGTGCCAGCACGTCCGGACAGGGAGACAATGAGCAGTTCTTC. Full variable domain (outside the CDR3, taken from reference TRBV7-2 and TRBJ2-1): GAGVSQSPSNKVTEKGKDVELRCDPISGHTALYWYRQSLGQGLEFLIYFQGNSAPDKSGLPSDRFSAERTGGSVSTLTIQRTQQEDSAVYLCASTSGQGDNEQFFGPGTRLTVL.

The rearrangement links TRBV7-2 to TRBJ2-7; D possibly corresponds to TRBD2 (5 bases). The CDR3 has 15 residues. The germline V gene encodes CDR1 SGHTA and CDR2 FQGNSA. Trimming cost V 5 bases and J 3 bases, with 17 bases left between them. The CDR3 here is CASSREGLLNYEQYF. DNA of the CDR3: TGTGCCAGCAGCCGTGAGGGTCTCTTAAACTACGAGCAGTACTTC.

The J gene is TRBJ2-2, the V gene TRBV29-1, with TRBD1 matching 9 bases. The V and J ends lost 7 bases and 3 bases, in that order; junction bases with no gene match: 6. Germline CDR1 SQVTM, CDR2 ANQGSEA. The CDR3 loop spans 14 amino acids. This CDR3 is CSAGTGWDTGELFF. Here the CDR3 DNA reads TGCAGCGCCGGGACAGGGTGGGACACCGGGGAGCTGTTTTTT.

This clone is a singleton in its sample. DNA for the CDR3: TGTGCCAGCAGCTACGGACGCGCGGGAGCTGAGCAGTTCTTC. This translates into CASSYGRAGAEQFF. V is TRBV7-2 and J is TRBJ2-1; TRBD2 aligns across 7 bases. Germline values: CDR1 SGHTA, CDR2 FQGNSA. J gave up 9 bases and V 4 bases, and 9 bases lay outside the gene matches. CDR3 length: 14 amino acids.

This clone was recorded a few times. The chain links TRBV5-4 to TRBJ2-7; D may correspond to TRBD1 or TRBD2 (6 bases each). The CDR3 runs 14 residues. The germline V and J ends were trimmed by 6 bases and 5 bases, with 18 bases remaining between them. From germline, CDR1 is SGHNT and CDR2 YYREEE (reference sequence). The CDR3 protein is CASTLGGSTHEQYF. CDR3 DNA sequence: TGTGCCAGCACCCTAGGGGGGAGCACCCACGAGCAGTACTTC.